This entry lists 19 T cell receptor beta chains sequenced from one sample in a study of early T cells in non-severe SARS-CoV-2 infection. TCRdb fed the 5' RACE reads into MiXCR, producing one record per CDR3 protein. The sample records roughly 80,000 distinct CDR3 sequences, over 12% being singletons. Sequenced material: whole blood. All receptors derive from an adult who was a healthcare worker with PCR-confirmed SARS-CoV-2 infection or an uninfected control (not recorded which).

This clonotype was picked up one time. The chain links TRBV7-8 to TRBJ2-1, with D possibly being TRBD2 (5 bases). V lost 2 bases, J lost 5 bases, and 19 bases lay in between. The CDR3 spans 17 residues. Per the germline V gene, CDR1 is SGHVS and CDR2 is FQNEAQ. The CDR3 loop reads CASSLTDFLGLHNEQFF. For the CDR3, the DNA is TGTGCCAGCAGCTTAACGGACTTCCTAGGTCTACACAATGAGCAGTTCTTC. The whole variable domain, remainder taken from reference TRBV7-8 and TRBJ2-1, is GAGVSQSPRYKVAKRGQDVALRCDPISGHVSLFWYQQALGQGPEFLTYFQNEAQLDKSGLPSDRFFAERPEGSVSTLKIQRTQQEDSAVYLCASSLTDFLGLHNEQFFGPGTRLTVL.

The chain employs TRBV6-5 and TRBJ2-1; 7 bases line up with TRBD1. CDR1 and CDR2 (germline): MNHEY, SVGAGI. V gave up 2 bases and J gave up 3 bases; unmatched junction bases: 4. The CDR3 is made up of 15 amino acids. CDR3 residues: CASSYEGGIYNEQFF. As DNA, the CDR3 is TGTGCCAGCAGTTACGAAGGGGGCATCTACAATGAGCAGTTCTTC.

This clonotype turned up a few times. The chain couples TRBV5-4 to TRBJ1-1; a weak D match, TRBD1 (5 bases). V was shortened by 3 bases and J by 3 bases, with 9 bases between the two germline ends. CDR1 SGHNT and CDR2 YYREEE come from the germline V gene (reference sequence). This CDR3 comprises 13 residues. Here the CDR3 reads CASSSGQDTEAFF. The CDR3, as DNA: TGTGCCAGCAGCTCGGGGCAGGACACTGAAGCTTTCTTT.

This clonotype was counted a few times. The V call is TRBV18, the J call TRBJ2-3; D remains unclear. V was pared by 0 bases and J by 0 bases, with 13 bases between. From germline, CDR1 is KGHSH and CDR2 LQKENI. The length of the CDR3 is 17 residues. This CDR3 is CASSPPGPGASTDTQYF. As DNA, the CDR3 is TGTGCCAGCTCACCACCAGGCCCAGGTGCTAGCACAGATACGCAGTATTTT. The variable domain in full, with the rest retrieved from reference TRBV18 and TRBJ2-3, is NAGVMQNPRHLVRRRGQEARLRCSPMKGHSHVYWYRQLPEEGLKFMVYLQKENIIDESGMPKERFSAEFPKEGPSILRIQQVVRGDSAAYFCASSPPGPGASTDTQYFGPGTRLTVL.

This clonotype was seen more than once but under ten times. This sequence joins TRBV7-3 and TRBJ2-3; D not resolved. V shed 2 bases and J shed 2 bases, with 5 bases lying between them. In germline, CDR1 is SGHTA, CDR2 FQGTGA. The CDR3 loop spans 13 amino acids. The CDR3 sequence is CASSLWHTDTQYF. CDR3 in DNA: TGTGCCAGCAGCTTATGGCACACAGATACGCAGTATTTT.

In its sample, this clonotype was seen a few times. This CDR3 is CASSRLAGLDTQYF. DNA of the CDR3: TGTGCCAGCAGCAGACTAGCGGGGTTAGATACGCAGTATTTT. The chain carries TRBV2 and TRBJ2-3; TRBD2 aligns across 11 bases. In germline, CDR1 is SNHLY, CDR2 FYNNEI. J gave up 5 bases and V 6 bases, and 4 bases lay outside the gene matches. This CDR3 region has 14 residues.

This clonotype was counted at least ten times. DNA for the CDR3: TGTGCCAGCAGCTCGGGACAGGCCTCTGGGGCCAACGTCCTGACTTTC. As protein: CASSSGQASGANVLTF. The V call is TRBV7-3, the J call TRBJ2-6, with TRBD1 matching 8 bases. CDR3 length: 16 residues. CDR1 is SGHTA, CDR2 FQGTGA, per germline. V lost 4 bases and J lost 0; bases outside the gene matches: 2.

This clonotype was counted only a few times. The gene calls are TRBV28 and TRBJ2-5; TRBD1 matches 11 bases. Looked up from germline, CDR1 is MDHEN and CDR2 is SYDVKM. V gave up 2 bases and J gave up 6 bases; unmatched junction bases: 8. CDR3 size: 16 residues. CDR3 in amino acids: CASSLQLGQGVQTQYF. CDR3 DNA sequence: TGTGCCAGCAGTTTACAGTTGGGACAGGGGGTGCAGACCCAGTACTTC.

This clonotype was picked up many times. The germline gene is not matched at one end of the junction; a read error may be the cause. The chain is built from TRBV19 and TRBJ2-2; possibly TRBD2 for D (5 bases). The CDR3 runs to 13 residues. Germline-derived CDR1 and CDR2 are LNHDA and SQIVND (reference sequence). CDR3 sequence: CASSPRTTGELFF. The CDR3 region has the DNA TGTGCCAGTAGTCCTCGGACGACCGGGGAGCTGTTTTTC.

The sample holds many counts of this clonotype. The chain couples TRBV7-8 to TRBJ2-1, with 10 bases matching TRBD2. CDR3 size: 15 residues. V shed 5 bases, J shed 4 bases, and the junction held 5 bases outside the gene matches. CDR1 SGHVS and CDR2 FQNEAQ come from the germline V gene. The CDR3 DNA reads as TGTGCCAGCAGCCCGACTAGCGGGCTGTACAATGAGCAGTTCTTC. This sequence encodes CASSPTSGLYNEQFF.

The chain links TRBV2 to TRBJ2-5, with TRBD1 matching 10 bases. The CDR3 consists of 15 residues. The germline CDR1 and CDR2 sequences are SNHLY and FYNNEI. The J segment lost 4 bases and the V segment lost 5 bases, leaving 7 bases of the junction unmatched. DNA for the CDR3: TGTGCCAGCAGTCGACAGGGGGCGGTAGGAGAGACCCAGTACTTC. The encoded protein is CASSRQGAVGETQYF.

This clonotype appeared a few times. The V gene is TRBV11-3, the J gene TRBJ1-1; D not resolved. The germline V and J ends were trimmed by 5 bases and 0 bases, with 7 bases remaining between them. The CDR3 loop spans 13 amino acids. CDR1 is SGHNT, CDR2 YENEEA, per germline. The CDR3 spells CASSGVLNTEAFF. In nucleotides, the CDR3 is TGTGCCAGCAGCGGAGTCCTGAACACTGAAGCTTTCTTT. The full variable domain, in which reference TRBV11-3 and TRBJ1-1 provide the parts outside the CDR3, is EAGVVQSPRYKIIEKKQPVAFWCNPISGHNTLYWYLQNLGQGPELLIRYENEEAVDDSQLPKDRFSAERLKGVDSTLKIQPAELGDSAVYLCASSGVLNTEAFFGQGTRLTVV.

Here the CDR3 reads CASSQERTNEQFF. Written as DNA, the CDR3 is TGCGCCAGCAGCCAAGAAAGGACCAATGAGCAGTTCTTC. The genes are TRBV4-1 and TRBJ2-1; D call uncertain. The germline CDR1 and CDR2 sequences are MGHRA and YSYEKL. V was clipped by 0 bases and J by 6 bases, with 6 bases between them. This CDR3 has 13 amino acids.

This clonotype was counted between two and nine times. This sequence joins TRBV6-5 and TRBJ2-2, with a tentative D call TRBD2 (7 bases). Germline-derived CDR1 and CDR2 are MNHEY and SVGAGI. The CDR3 length is 15 residues. Deletions cut 10 bases from V and 6 bases from J, with 21 bases between. This CDR3 is CATFAPGGLAGELFF. The CDR3 region has the DNA TGTGCCACCTTCGCCCCCGGGGGGCTGGCCGGGGAGCTGTTTTTT.

The chain couples TRBV5-1 to TRBJ2-3, with D uncertain. V was shortened by 0 bases and J by 2 bases, with 7 bases between the two germline ends. Germline-derived CDR1 and CDR2 are SGHRS and YFSETQ. The CDR3 extends over 14 amino acids. The CDR3 nucleotides are TGCGCCAGCAGCTTGGAACACTCCACAGATACGCAGTATTTT. Translating gives CASSLEHSTDTQYF. Looking up the rest from reference TRBV5-1 and TRBJ2-3 gives the full variable domain: KAGVTQTPRYLIKTRGQQVTLSCSPISGHRSVSWYQQTPGQGLQFLFEYFSETQRNKGNFPGRFSGRQFSNSRSEMNVSTLELGDSALYLCASSLEHSTDTQYFGPGTRLTVL.

This chain uses TRBV14 with TRBJ2-1; D gene uncertain. V dropped 0 bases and J dropped 9 bases, with 15 bases sitting between them. Germline values: CDR1 SGHDN, CDR2 FVKESK. The CDR3 is 15 amino acids. CDR3 sequence reads: CASSQDSPPIGEQFF. The CDR3 DNA follows: TGTGCCAGCAGCCAAGATAGCCCCCCGATTGGTGAGCAGTTCTTC.

The table lists this clonotype with a few counts. The J gene is TRBJ2-1, the V gene TRBV9, with TRBD2 matching over 7 bases. The V gene's germline CDR1 is SGDLS and CDR2 YYNGEE. This CDR3 contains 15 residues. The V and J ends lost 4 bases and 4 bases, in that order; junction bases with no gene match: 8. The CDR3 loop is CASSPAGGKYNEQFF. In nucleotides, the CDR3 is TGTGCCAGCAGCCCCGCCGGGGGGAAGTACAATGAGCAGTTCTTC.

This clonotype has more than one count but fewer than ten. The gene calls are TRBV29-1 and TRBJ1-2, with D unresolved. Germline CDR1 is SQVTM and CDR2 is ANQGSEA. Trimming removed 3 bases from V and 5 bases from J, with 16 bases in between. CDR3 length equals 14 residues. Here the CDR3 DNA reads TGCAGCGTTGAGGTGGGGTCGGGCGGGTATGGCTACACCTTC. It translates to CSVEVGSGGYGYTF.

This chain connects TRBV7-3 to TRBJ2-2, with 9 positions matching TRBD1. The CDR3 is 15 amino acids. V lost 5 bases and J lost 0; bases outside the gene matches: 1. Germline V gives CDR1 SGHTA, CDR2 FQGTGA. CDR3 protein: CASSRTGANTGELFF. The CDR3 coding sequence is TGTGCCAGCAGCAGGACAGGGGCGAACACCGGGGAGCTGTTTTTT.